Following are 13 T cell receptor beta chains from one sample sequenced in a study of T cell responses to AZD1222 COVID-19 vaccine. The assay was immunoSEQ multiplex PCR, and TCRdb's table has in-frame clones only and misses some. Here the sample spans about 150,000 clones, approximately 78% being singletons. The sequences come from peripheral blood, collected on day 0 of MenACWY control vaccination. These receptors all come from an adult in good health.

The rearrangement uses TRBV27 and TRBJ2-2; possible D gene TRBD1, 6 bases. V lost 6 bases and J lost 1, with 15 bases in between. Germline assignment: CDR1 MNHEY and CDR2 SMNVEV (reference sequence). The CDR3 loop spans 16 amino acids. In DNA, the CDR3 is TGTGCCAGCAGGCAGACCGGGACACTGAACACCGGGGAGCTGTTTTTT. Residues: CASRQTGTLNTGELFF.

This clone has a handful of counts. J is TRBJ2-3 and V is TRBV12-5; D remains unclear. The CDR3 is 11 amino acids. Germline V gene lookup returns CDR1 LGHNT and CDR2 FRNRAP. V lost 3 bases and J lost 4, with 2 bases in between. The CDR3 sequence is CASGLSDTQYF. The CDR3 DNA sequence: TGTGCTAGTGGTTTATCAGATACGCAGTATTTT.

The rearrangement links TRBV3-1 (or the pseudogene TRBV3-2) to TRBJ2-1; TRBD2 matches at 12 bases. The CDR3 runs to 15 residues. Per the germline V gene, CDR1 is LGHDT and CDR2 is YNNKEL (reference sequence). The ends lost 4 bases at V and 7 bases at J; junction bases unmatched: 5. This CDR3 is CASSPSTSGGNEQFF. CDR3 nucleotides: TGTGCCAGCAGCCCGTCGACTAGCGGGGGTAATGAGCAGTTCTTC.

The chain recombines TRBV7-2 with TRBJ1-2; D is uncertain. Germline CDR1 is SGHTA and CDR2 is FQGNSA. Trimming took off 2 bases at V and 2 bases at J, with 9 bases between the two ends. This CDR3 contains 14 residues. The CDR3 here is CASSLKQVNYGYTF. For the CDR3, the DNA is TGTGCCAGCAGCTTAAAGCAGGTGAACTATGGCTACACCTTC.

CDR3 in DNA: TGTGCCAGCAGCCCCCGGGAGCTCTATGGCTACACCTTC. This translates into CASSPRELYGYTF. The rearrangement links TRBV3-1 (or the pseudogene TRBV3-2) to TRBJ1-2; D gene ambiguous. This CDR3 comprises 13 residues. Trimming cost V 4 bases and J 4 bases, with 10 bases left between them. CDR1 LGHDT and CDR2 YNNKEL come from the germline V gene (reference sequence).

The chain employs TRBV6-6 and TRBJ1-5; D is ambiguous. CDR1 MNHNY and CDR2 SVGAGI come from the germline V gene (reference sequence). The CDR3 length is 15 residues. Deletions cut 1 base from V and 0 bases from J, with 7 bases between. The CDR3: CASSYYGDSNQPQHF. In DNA, the CDR3 is TGTGCCAGCAGTTACTACGGAGATAGCAATCAGCCCCAGCATTTT.

This clone was observed a handful of times. The rearrangement links TRBV7-8 to TRBJ2-1; TRBD2 matches 7 bases. Germline V gene lookup returns CDR1 SGHVS and CDR2 FQNEAQ. V was pared by 3 bases and J by 8 bases, with 10 bases of the junction left unmatched. The CDR3 has 15 residues. CDR3 nucleotide sequence: TGTGCCAGCAGCTTCCTTGGGAGGGGCTCCGATGAGCAGTTCTTC. Translating gives CASSFLGRGSDEQFF.

The chain couples TRBV9 to TRBJ1-3, with D perhaps TRBD1 (6 bases). V was cut by 1 base and J by 2 bases, with 10 bases left in between. This CDR3 has 15 residues. The germline V gene encodes CDR1 SGDLS and CDR2 YYNGEE. This CDR3 reads CASSVSGATGNTIYF. CDR3 sequence (DNA): TGTGCCAGCAGCGTATCAGGGGCAACTGGAAACACCATATATTTT. Variable domain in full (rest from reference TRBV9 and TRBJ1-3): DSGVTQTPKHLITATGQRVTLRCSPRSGDLSVYWYQQSLDQGLQFLIQYYNGEERAKGNILERFSAQQFPDLHSELNLSSLELGDSALYFCASSVSGATGNTIYFGEGSWLTVV.

CDR3 region: CASSLDLADTDTQYF. DNA for the CDR3: TGTGCCAGCAGCTTGGATTTAGCGGACACAGATACGCAGTATTTT. The rearrangement joins TRBV5-4 to TRBJ2-3; tentative D call: TRBD2 (6 bases). The CDR3 spans 15 residues. Trimming left V 0 bases short and J 2 bases short, with 10 bases between. Germline loops: CDR1 SGHNT, CDR2 YYREEE (reference sequence).

The rearrangement links TRBV24-1 to TRBJ2-2; TRBD2 aligns across 7 bases. Germline V CDR1 and CDR2: KGHDR, SFDVKD. This CDR3 contains 19 residues. V lost 3 bases and J lost 5; bases outside the gene matches: 17. The CDR3 nucleotides read TGTGCCACCAGTGATATCGGGGACCCCGAGCGGGGATTAACCGGGGAGCTGTTTTTT. Translated, it gives CATSDIGDPERGLTGELFF.

This clone came up a few times. The chain is built from TRBV4-1 and TRBJ2-7, with D maybe TRBD1 (7 bases). The length of the CDR3 is 16 residues. The V gene lost 2 bases and the J gene lost 4 bases, with 18 bases spanning the gap. The germline V gene has CDR1 MGHRA and CDR2 YSYEKL. The CDR3 sequence is CASSQIAVRGVYEQYF. CDR3 DNA sequence: TGCGCCAGCAGCCAAATCGCTGTCAGGGGGGTTTACGAGCAGTACTTC.

The chain has TRBV2 and TRBJ2-7; D may match TRBD1 or TRBD2 (6 bases each). Germline V gene lookup returns CDR1 SNHLY and CDR2 FYNNEI. V was clipped by 9 bases and J by 1 base, with 16 bases between them. The CDR3 extends over 14 amino acids. The CDR3 region is CASRGVRVSYEQYV. The CDR3 DNA reads as TGTGCCAGTAGGGGGGTCCGCGTGTCCTACGAGCAGTACGTC.

This chain connects TRBV7-9 to TRBJ1-4; no clear D gene. The CDR3 has 15 residues. V was clipped by 2 bases and J by 2 bases, with 9 bases between them. CDR1 is SEHNR and CDR2 is FQNEAQ in the germline V gene (reference sequence). CDR3 protein: CASSLPGRTNEKLFF. In DNA form, the CDR3 reads TGTGCCAGCAGCTTACCCGGACGGACTAATGAAAAACTGTTTTTT.